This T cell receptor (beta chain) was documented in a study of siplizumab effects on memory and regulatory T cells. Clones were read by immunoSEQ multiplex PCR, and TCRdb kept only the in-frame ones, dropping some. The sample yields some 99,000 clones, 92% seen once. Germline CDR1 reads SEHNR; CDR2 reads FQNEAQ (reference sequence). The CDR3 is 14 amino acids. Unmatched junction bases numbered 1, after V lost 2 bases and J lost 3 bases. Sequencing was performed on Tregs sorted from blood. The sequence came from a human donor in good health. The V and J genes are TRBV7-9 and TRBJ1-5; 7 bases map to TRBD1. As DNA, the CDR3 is TGTGCCAGCAGCTTAACAGGGGCCAATCAGCCCCAGCATTTT. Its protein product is CASSLTGANQPQHF.